These 20 T cell receptor beta chains came from one sample sequenced in a study of blood T cell repertoires in COVID-19. TCRdb keeps only in-frame clones here, not all; method: immunoSEQ multiplex PCR. The sample shows around 110,000 clones, around three quarters of them seen only once. What was sequenced was peripheral blood. The receptor source for this set is a man aged 60 to 75 with active or convalescent COVID-19.

The chain uses TRBV7-3 and TRBJ2-2, with 8 bases that match TRBD1. V lost 6 bases, J lost 2 bases, and 8 bases stayed unmatched. The V gene's germline CDR1 is SGHTA and CDR2 FQGTGA. The CDR3 length is 16 residues. This chain's CDR3 is CASRDTGTGNTGELFF. CDR3 bases: TGTGCCAGCAGGGACACCGGGACAGGAAACACCGGGGAGCTGTTTTTT.

J is TRBJ1-4 and V is TRBV6-5; D gene unclear. V was clipped by 7 bases and J by 4 bases, with 10 bases between them. Germline CDR1 MNHEY, CDR2 SVGAGI. CDR3 size: 13 residues. The CDR3 region is CASTTPFNEKLFF. The CDR3 coding sequence is TGTGCCAGCACCACTCCCTTTAATGAAAAACTGTTTTTT.

CDR3: CASRRRGGGSKNIQYF. CDR3 nucleotides: TGTGCCAGCAGGAGAAGAGGGGGAGGGTCCAAAAACATTCAGTACTTC. The chain is built from TRBV28 and TRBJ2-4; tentative D call: TRBD2 (7 bases). Germline loops: CDR1 MDHEN, CDR2 SYDVKM. Trimming left V 6 bases short and J 2 bases short, with 17 bases between. This CDR3 comprises 16 residues.

This rearrangement joins TRBV2 to TRBJ2-7, with TRBD1 identical over 7 bases. Germline trimming cut 5 bases from V and 5 bases from J; bases unmatched to any gene: 6. The length of the CDR3 is 13 residues. Germline values: CDR1 SNHLY, CDR2 FYNNEI. The CDR3 region has the DNA TGTGCCAGCAGTACGACAGGGACCGACGAGCAGTACTTC. Translated, it gives CASSTTGTDEQYF.

The rearrangement links TRBV5-6 to TRBJ2-7, with 9 bases fitting TRBD2. Germline V CDR1 and CDR2: SGHDT, YYEEEE. The V gene end was trimmed by 3 bases and the J gene end by 5 bases; junction bases not matched to a gene: 9. CDR3 length: 15 residues. CDR3 region: CASSSTAGGLDEQYF. The CDR3 DNA reads TGTGCCAGCAGCTCGACAGCGGGAGGTTTAGACGAGCAGTACTTC.

The chain employs TRBV18 and TRBJ1-1; D gene ambiguous. V was clipped by 5 bases and J by 0 bases, with 7 bases between them. The CDR3 has 13 residues. CDR1 KGHSH and CDR2 LQKENI come from the germline V gene. CDR3 nucleotides: TGTGCCAGCTCAACAGCAATGAACACTGAAGCTTTCTTT. Encoded protein: CASSTAMNTEAFF.

This clone has only one observation. This chain links TRBV23-1 with TRBJ2-3; TRBD1 aligns across 12 bases. TRBV23-1 is placed among ORFs of uncertain function. V was pared by 0 bases and J by 5 bases, with 6 bases of the junction left unmatched. The CDR3 is 17 amino acids. The CDR3 region has the DNA TGCGCCAGCAGTCAATCGGGGGACAGGGGGCGCTTAGATACGCAGTATTTT. The encoded protein is CASSQSGDRGRLDTQYF.

V and J are TRBV6-1 and TRBJ2-3, with unresolved D. In germline, CDR1 is MNHNS, CDR2 SASEGT. V lost 2 bases, J lost 5 bases, and 17 bases lay in between. The CDR3 contains 16 residues. In DNA, the CDR3 is TGTGCCAGCAGTGAACAGCCAGGAAACCCGAGAGATACGCAGTATTTT. Protein sequence: CASSEQPGNPRDTQYF.

The chain couples TRBV20-1 to TRBJ1-2; the D is unclear. The germline CDR1 and CDR2 sequences are DFQATT and SNEGSKA (reference sequence). Trimming shortened V by 3 bases and J by 2 bases, and 13 bases separated the two germline ends. This CDR3 spans 14 amino acids. This CDR3 reads CSASLRTRNYGYTF. As DNA, the CDR3 is TGCAGTGCTAGTCTGCGTACTCGAAACTATGGCTACACCTTC.

V gene TRBV5-6 combines with J gene TRBJ2-7, with TRBD1 matching 7 bases. The CDR3 totals 15 residues. V gave up 4 bases and J gave up 1 base; unmatched junction bases: 8. Per germline, CDR1 SGHDT and CDR2 YYEEEE. The CDR3 bases are TGTGCCAGCAGCCTGCAGGGGGATTGGTCCTACGAGCAGTACTTC. It specifies CASSLQGDWSYEQYF.

The table lists this clone with a count of one. The CDR3 spells CASSLSGSSLEDTQYF. DNA of the CDR3: TGTGCCAGCAGCCTTAGCGGGAGCTCTCTAGAAGATACGCAGTATTTT. This sequence joins TRBV11-2 and TRBJ2-3; 9 bases are a match to TRBD2. Trimming removed 5 bases from V and 5 bases from J; junction bases left unmatched: 11. The CDR3 extends over 16 amino acids. Germline assignment: CDR1 SGHAT and CDR2 FQNNGV.

V usage is TRBV3-1 (or the pseudogene TRBV3-2) and J usage is TRBJ2-7; 14 bases align to TRBD2. Germline lookup yields CDR1 LGHDT and CDR2 YNNKEL (reference sequence). V dropped 3 bases and J dropped 6; count of bases not matched to a gene: 4. The CDR3 extends over 15 amino acids. CDR3 sequence (DNA): TGTGCCAGCAGCCACCAGGGACTAGCGGGGGTCGAGCAGTACTTC. As protein: CASSHQGLAGVEQYF.

This chain joins TRBV2 and TRBJ2-3, with 9 bases aligning to TRBD2. J was trimmed by 8 bases and V by 7 bases; bases with no gene match: 19. Per the germline V gene, CDR1 is SNHLY and CDR2 is FYNNEI. The CDR3 has 17 residues. The CDR3 nucleotides are TGTGCCAGCACCGACCCCGTGTGGCGGGAGGGGGGCGGTACGCAGTATTTT. Residues: CASTDPVWREGGGTQYF.

Here the CDR3 DNA reads TGTGCCAGCTCACCTCAGGGTGGCGCGGGAGCCTACGAGCAGTACTTC. It encodes CASSPQGGAGAYEQYF. The chain couples TRBV18 to TRBJ2-7; the match to TRBD2 covers 7 bases. The CDR3 spans 16 residues. V gave up 3 bases and J gave up 2 bases; unmatched junction bases: 10. CDR1 and CDR2 (germline): KGHSH, LQKENI.

The chain links TRBV7-3 to TRBJ2-2; 11 positions match TRBD2. CDR1 is SGHTA and CDR2 is FQGTGA in the germline V gene. The junction had 4 bases not matched to a gene; V was cut back by 4 bases and J by 6 bases. This CDR3 has 15 residues. The CDR3 spells CASSYSGRAAGELFF. The CDR3 DNA follows: TGTGCCAGCAGCTATAGCGGGAGGGCGGCCGGGGAGCTGTTTTTT.

This rearrangement joins TRBV24-1 to TRBJ1-2; TRBD1 might be the D (5 bases). The CDR3 is made up of 13 amino acids. V gave up 6 bases and J gave up 2 bases, with 9 bases separating them. CDR1 and CDR2 (germline): KGHDR, SFDVKD. The CDR3 reads CATSSGLNYGYTF. DNA for the CDR3: TGTGCCACCAGTTCAGGGTTAAACTATGGCTACACCTTC.

The V call is TRBV25-1, the J call TRBJ2-5; 10 positions match TRBD1. Germline CDR1 reads MGHDK; CDR2 reads SYGVNS. V shed 6 bases and J 8 bases; nucleotides not matched to a gene: 9. This CDR3 contains 14 residues. CDR3 coding DNA: TGTGCCAGCAGCCCCCGGGGACAGGGGTTTACCCAGTACTTC. This encodes CASSPRGQGFTQYF. Full variable domain (missing parts from reference TRBV25-1 and TRBJ2-5): EADIYQTPRYLVIGTGKKITLECSQTMGHDKMYWYQQDPGMELHLIHYSYGVNSTEKGDLSSESTVSRIRTEHFPLTLESARPSHTSQYLCASSPRGQGFTQYFGPGTRLLVL.

V is TRBV27 and J is TRBJ2-3; D is possibly TRBD2 (5 bases). CDR1 is MNHEY, CDR2 SMNVEV, per germline (reference sequence). V lost 10 bases to trimming and J lost 0 bases, with 17 bases between them. The CDR3 runs to 15 residues. CDR3 sequence (DNA): TGTGCCACCTCCCGAGGCGGGCAGAGCACAGATACGCAGTATTTT. Translated, it gives CATSRGGQSTDTQYF.

Regarding this clone: This sample also contains other DNA sequences that code for the same CDR3. CDR3 sequence reads: CASSVTGGNEKLFF. In nucleotides, the CDR3 is TGTGCCAGCAGCGTAACAGGGGGGAATGAAAAACTGTTTTTT. V and J are TRBV9 and TRBJ1-4; TRBD1 agrees at 8 bases. The length of the CDR3 is 14 residues. The germline gives CDR1 SGDLS, CDR2 YYNGEE. Trimming cost V 1 base and J 5 bases; bases outside gene matches: 1.

This chain joins TRBV5-1 and TRBJ1-1; no clear D. In germline, CDR1 is SGHRS, CDR2 YFSETQ. This CDR3 has 12 amino acids. V was shortened by 4 bases and J by 5 bases, with 9 bases between the two germline ends. The DNA for the CDR3 is TGCGCCAGCAGCGCCGGGAATACTGAAGCTTTCTTT. It translates to CASSAGNTEAFF.